The 9 T cell receptor beta chains below all came from one sample that was sequenced in a study of blood T cell repertoires in COVID-19. TCRdb's table, derived via immunoSEQ multiplex PCR, lists solely in-frame clones and lacks some. The sample lists approximately 300,000 clones; 70% to 90% were seen once. The specimen was PBMCs or T cells enriched from blood (not recorded which). The source is a woman aged 25 to 39 who had recovered from COVID-19.

The chain recombines TRBV5-6 with TRBJ1-4; the match to TRBD1 covers 10 bases. Unmatched junction bases numbered 10, after V lost 3 bases and J lost 8 bases. The CDR3 loop spans 16 amino acids. Germline CDR1 reads SGHDT; CDR2 reads YYEEEE. The CDR3: CASSSAFGQGGEKLFF. The DNA of the CDR3 is TGTGCCAGCAGCTCCGCTTTTGGACAGGGGGGGGAAAAACTGTTTTTT. The complete variable domain, with remaining parts taken from reference TRBV5-6 and TRBJ1-4, reads DAGVTQSPTHLIKTRGQQVTLRCSPKSGHDTVSWYQQALGQGPQFIFQYYEEEERQRGNFPDRFSGHQFPNYSSELNVNALLLGDSALYLCASSSAFGQGGEKLFFGSGTQLSVL.

The count of this clone is one. This sample also contains other DNA sequences that code for the same CDR3. The rearrangement uses TRBV7-9 and TRBJ1-5; D is unclear. V dropped 4 bases and J dropped 5 bases, with 9 bases sitting between them. This CDR3 has 13 residues. Per germline, CDR1 SEHNR and CDR2 FQNEAQ (reference sequence). DNA of the CDR3: TGTGCCAGCAGCTCGTCCGGGGATCAGCCCCAGCATTTT. This gives the protein CASSSSGDQPQHF.

CDR3 nucleotide sequence: TGTGCCTGGACCGAGGGGGCAGACTATGGCTACACCTTC. Translating gives CAWTEGADYGYTF. The V call is TRBV30, the J call TRBJ1-2; 7 bases map to TRBD1. The CDR3 has 13 amino acids. Germline V gene lookup returns CDR1 GTSNPN and CDR2 SVGIG (reference sequence). The trim removed 4 bases at V and 3 bases at J, leaving 5 bases unmatched.

The rearrangement uses TRBV4-2 and TRBJ1-4, with a possible D match to TRBD1 (6 bases). The germline gives CDR1 LGHNA, CDR2 YNFKEQ. The V end was cut by 0 bases, the J end by 3 bases, with 11 bases between. CDR3 length equals 16 residues. The CDR3 region has the DNA TGTGCCAGCAGCCAAGACGAATGGACAGCTAATGAAAAACTGTTTTTT. Protein: CASSQDEWTANEKLFF.

CDR3 DNA: TGTGCCAGCAGCGTTGGATGGGAGTCAGGTGGGGCCAACGTCCTGACTTTC. This gives the protein CASSVGWESGGANVLTF. The J gene is TRBJ2-6, the V gene TRBV6-4, with D tentatively TRBD2 (5 bases). The CDR3 is 17 residues long. CDR1 is MRHNA and CDR2 is SNTAGT in the germline V gene. Trimming left V 6 bases short and J 3 bases short, with 18 bases between.

This chain connects TRBV4-2 to TRBJ1-1, with D hard to call. The germline gives CDR1 LGHNA, CDR2 YNFKEQ. CDR3 length equals 14 residues. Trimming shortened V by 4 bases and J by 0 bases, and 9 bases separated the two germline ends. CDR3 bases: TGTGCCAGCAGCCCACGGAGGGTGAACACTGAAGCTTTCTTT. Translation: CASSPRRVNTEAFF.

The chain is built from TRBV13 and TRBJ1-2; D gene uncertain. The V gene lost 4 bases and the J gene lost 7 bases, with 7 bases spanning the gap. This CDR3 region has 11 residues. Germline V lookup: CDR1 PRHDT, CDR2 FYEKMQ (reference sequence). For the CDR3, the DNA is TGTGCCAGCAGCTCCTCCCTTGGCTACACCTTC. It encodes CASSSSLGYTF.

The chain recombines TRBV4-1 with TRBJ1-1, with 7 bases fitting TRBD1. CDR1 and CDR2 (germline): MGHRA, YSYEKL. This CDR3 has 18 residues. The junction had 12 bases not matched to a gene; V was cut back by 0 bases and J by 2 bases. CDR3 loop: CASSQDKVPTGLNTEAFF. The CDR3 bases are TGCGCCAGCAGCCAAGATAAGGTGCCGACAGGGTTAAACACTGAAGCTTTCTTT.

The DNA of the CDR3 is TGTGCCAGCAGTGGGGGGACTAGCGGGGCAGATACGCAGTATTTT. The encoded protein is CASSGGTSGADTQYF. The chain joins TRBV9 to TRBJ2-3, with 13 bases aligning to TRBD2. V shed 5 bases and J 4 bases; nucleotides not matched to a gene: 4. The CDR3 totals 15 residues. Germline V gives CDR1 SGDLS, CDR2 YYNGEE. The variable domain in full, completed from reference TRBV9 and TRBJ2-3, reads DSGVTQTPKHLITATGQRVTLRCSPRSGDLSVYWYQQSLDQGLQFLIQYYNGEERAKGNILERFSAQQFPDLHSELNLSSLELGDSALYFCASSGGTSGADTQYFGPGTRLTVL.